Sequencing of this T cell receptor (beta chain) was carried out in a study of CD8+ T cells in alopecia areata. The overall study: Patients in the study were on tofacitinib for 6 to 18 months, then off it for 6 months. Study-wide results and caveats: Researchers reported that TCR sharing among patients proved less clear than in mice, possibly HLA-linked. Resident alphabeta T-cell populations of normal skin are likewise subject to sequencing in scalp samples. An increase in clonality over normal scalp was evident in lesional scalp, especially alopecia totalis/universalis.

After isolation, RNA underwent reverse transcription to generate cDNA as the sequencing template. Measured with immunoSEQ multiplex PCR; TCRdb has only the in-frame clones, and not every one. The sample has around 190,000 clones, 45% to 65% seen once. The V gene's germline CDR1 is MNHEY and CDR2 SMNVEV (reference sequence). The CDR3 sequence is 15 residues long. The V end was cut by 4 bases, the J end by 2 bases, with 12 bases between. This clone was counted a few times. Its target is unknown. As for treatment: oral pan-JAK inhibitor, 5-10 mg twice daily. This receptor was obtained from a human donor with alopecia areata. V usage is TRBV27 and J usage is TRBJ1-5; D is uncertain. Specimen: CD4+ T cells sorted from blood, collected at week 4, from a patient treated with tofacitinib. Here the CDR3 DNA reads TGTGCCAGCAGTTGGCGGGGTTTAGGCAATCAGCCCCAGCATTTT. Translated, it gives CASSWRGLGNQPQHF.